A single sample is the source of the 3 T cell receptor beta chains below, sequenced in a study of blood T cell repertoires in COVID-19. Sequenced by immunoSEQ multiplex PCR; TCRdb stores in-frame clones only, minus some. The sample lists 210,000 or so clones; 70% to 90% were seen once. The sequencing input was PBMCs or T cells enriched from blood (not recorded which). These receptors were collected from a woman in her 40s with acute COVID-19.

The chain carries TRBV2 and TRBJ2-1; 7 bases are a match to TRBD1. Trimming at V came to 2 bases and at J to 3 bases, leaving 4 bases not matched to a gene. The germline V gene encodes CDR1 SNHLY and CDR2 FYNNEI. The CDR3 extends over 15 amino acids. CDR3 DNA: TGTGCCAGCAGTGAAAGACAGGGACACTACAATGAGCAGTTCTTC. Translating gives CASSERQGHYNEQFF. Full variable domain (outside the CDR3, taken from reference TRBV2 and TRBJ2-1): EPEVTQTPSHQVTQMGQEVILRCVPISNHLYFYWYRQILGQKVEFLVSFYNNEISEKSEIFDDQFSVERPDGSNFTLKIRSTKLEDSAMYFCASSERQGHYNEQFFGPGTRLTVL.

This sequence joins TRBV6-4 and TRBJ1-1; D may be TRBD1 (6 bases). Germline CDR1 reads MRHNA; CDR2 reads SNTAGT. The germline V and J ends were trimmed by 6 bases and 5 bases, with 13 bases remaining between them. The CDR3 has 13 residues. The CDR3, as DNA: TGTGCCAGCAGACCGGGACAAGGGACTGAAGCTTTCTTT. Amino acids: CASRPGQGTEAFF.

On this clone: This CDR3 is also generated by other DNA sequences in the sample. The J gene is TRBJ1-2, the V gene TRBV5-1; no clear D. V shed 0 bases and J shed 2 bases, with 5 bases lying between them. The germline V gene encodes CDR1 SGHRS and CDR2 YFSETQ. This CDR3 is 13 amino acids long. The CDR3: CASSLGQNYGYTF. In DNA form, the CDR3 reads TGCGCCAGCAGCTTGGGCCAGAACTATGGCTACACCTTC. The complete variable domain, with remaining parts taken from reference TRBV5-1 and TRBJ1-2, reads KAGVTQTPRYLIKTRGQQVTLSCSPISGHRSVSWYQQTPGQGLQFLFEYFSETQRNKGNFPGRFSGRQFSNSRSEMNVSTLELGDSALYLCASSLGQNYGYTFGSGTRLTVV.